The next 11 T cell receptor beta chains were all read from a single sample in a study of T cells in localized non-small cell lung cancer (dated by TCRdb to the early 2020s). Library prep was done by the immunoSEQ multiplex PCR assay. In its TCRdb copy, this immuneACCESS table keeps in-frame sequences only and misses some clones. Where compared with another copy, unresolved V genes explain less than half of these, and the others have no known cause. A total of about 36,000 clones appear in this sample, around nine tenths of them only once. The top ten hold less than 8.5% of the sample. The sequences come from peripheral blood, collected before any cancer treatment. All receptors come from a woman aged 35 to 70 with stage I lung adenocarcinoma.

As to this clone: This same CDR3 is encoded by further DNA sequences in the sample. The chain couples TRBV18 to TRBJ1-1; D call uncertain. Germline V gene data show CDR1 as KGHSH and CDR2 as LQKENI. V lost 1 base and J 2 bases, leaving 8 bases between the germline ends. The length of the CDR3 is 14 residues. CDR3 DNA sequence: TGTGCCAGCTCACCACAGGCGGGTAACACTGAAGCTTTCTTT. As protein: CASSPQAGNTEAFF. Drawing the rest from reference TRBV18 and TRBJ1-1, the complete variable domain is NAGVMQNPRHLVRRRGQEARLRCSPMKGHSHVYWYRQLPEEGLKFMVYLQKENIIDESGMPKERFSAEFPKEGPSILRIQQVVRGDSAAYFCASSPQAGNTEAFFGQGTRLTVV.

V gene TRBV7-2 combines with J gene TRBJ2-7; 10 bases match TRBD1. V dropped 5 bases and J dropped 4; count of bases not matched to a gene: 8. Germline V gene data show CDR1 as SGHTA and CDR2 as FQGNSA. The CDR3 extends over 15 amino acids. Written as DNA, the CDR3 is TGTGCCAGCAGCAGCGGGACAGGGGTCACGTACGAGCAGTACTTC. It codes for CASSSGTGVTYEQYF.

The chain couples TRBV19 to TRBJ1-5; D might be TRBD1 (5 bases). Germline values: CDR1 LNHDA, CDR2 SQIVND (reference sequence). V lost 5 bases and J lost 4, with 21 bases in between. The CDR3 totals 17 residues. In DNA, the CDR3 is TGTGCCAGTAGTCTCTATGCATTTGGGGGATTAAATCAGCCCCAGCATTTT. Its translation: CASSLYAFGGLNQPQHF.

This chain connects TRBV29-1 to TRBJ1-2; D not certain. The CDR3 is 12 amino acids. Germline V gives CDR1 SQVTM, CDR2 ANQGSEA. Trimming took off 2 bases at V and 4 bases at J, with 8 bases between the two ends. CDR3 sequence: CSVESIPYGYTF. The CDR3 DNA sequence: TGCAGCGTTGAAAGCATCCCCTATGGCTACACCTTC.

CDR3 bases: TGTGCCAGCAGCTTGCCCGGGTCCTCGGAGACCCAGTACTTC. Translated: CASSLPGSSETQYF. The chain uses TRBV5-5 and TRBJ2-5; D uncertain. Trimming cost V 1 base and J 5 bases, with 12 bases left between them. CDR3 size: 14 residues. From germline, CDR1 is SGHKS and CDR2 YYEKEE (reference sequence).

The rearrangement links TRBV10-2 to TRBJ2-5; tentative D call: TRBD1 (5 bases). Germline V gene data show CDR1 as WSHSY and CDR2 as SAAADI. The CDR3 is 12 amino acids. With 8 bases removed from V and 7 bases from J, the gap between germline ends came to 14 bases. The CDR3 bases are TGCGCCAGCGGACCAGGGTTGGGGACCCAGTACTTC. It translates to CASGPGLGTQYF.

About this clone: This CDR3 is also generated by other DNA sequences in the sample. The chain combines TRBV5-4 with TRBJ1-4; D not certain. The CDR3 totals 14 residues. Germline-derived CDR1 and CDR2 are SGHNT and YYREEE (reference sequence). V lost 0 bases and J 0 bases, leaving 3 bases between the germline ends. The CDR3 loop is CASSLGATNEKLFF. In nucleotides, the CDR3 is TGTGCCAGCAGCTTGGGAGCAACTAATGAAAAACTGTTTTTT.

This rearrangement joins TRBV11-2 to TRBJ1-5; D is undetermined. Per germline, CDR1 SGHAT and CDR2 FQNNGV. V was shortened by 1 base and J by 3 bases, with 4 bases between the two germline ends. The CDR3 is 13 residues long. CDR3 in DNA: TGTGCCAGCAGCTTAGGACCCAATCAGCCCCAGCATTTT. This codes for CASSLGPNQPQHF.

The chain uses TRBV5-1 and TRBJ2-1; the match to TRBD1 covers 8 bases. This CDR3 is built from 16 residues. Germline CDR1 is SGHRS and CDR2 is YFSETQ. Germline trimming cut 0 bases from V and 9 bases from J; bases unmatched to any gene: 11. For the CDR3, the DNA is TGCGCCAGCAGCTTGGATGAATACAGGGGGATTAGTGAGCAGTTCTTC. As protein: CASSLDEYRGISEQFF.

This sequence joins TRBV18 and TRBJ1-2; the D gene is possibly TRBD1 (6 bases). The CDR3 has 13 amino acids. CDR1 is KGHSH, CDR2 LQKENI, per germline. Trimming stripped 3 bases from V and 6 bases from J, with 11 bases between. The CDR3 here is CASSPRPGDGYTF. The CDR3 nucleotides are TGTGCCAGCTCACCCAGGCCAGGGGATGGCTACACCTTC. The full variable domain, its missing parts supplied by reference TRBV18 and TRBJ1-2, is NAGVMQNPRHLVRRRGQEARLRCSPMKGHSHVYWYRQLPEEGLKFMVYLQKENIIDESGMPKERFSAEFPKEGPSILRIQQVVRGDSAAYFCASSPRPGDGYTFGSGTRLTVV.

J is TRBJ2-5 and V is TRBV4-3; D might be TRBD1 (6 bases). V lost 2 bases and J 7 bases, leaving 17 bases between the germline ends. This CDR3 region has 15 residues. Germline lookup yields CDR1 LGHNA and CDR2 YSLEER. The CDR3 is CASSQSARSRGTQYF. The CDR3 DNA reads TGCGCCAGCAGCCAATCAGCTCGATCCAGGGGGACCCAGTACTTC.